This TCR beta chain was sequenced in a study of blood T cell repertoires in COVID-19. From germline, CDR1 is SEHNR and CDR2 FQNEAQ (reference sequence). The V and J ends lost 6 bases and 5 bases, in that order; junction bases with no gene match: 4. The CDR3 runs to 13 residues. Original processing methods: Nucleated cell counts were estimated from reference gene primer amplification. Assay: immunoSEQ multiplex PCR; the TCRdb copy retains only in-frame clones and omits some. That table supplies the V and J calls and clone size; D and trimming were determined from the DNA. The sample lists 220,000 or so clones; roughly 84% were seen once.

Material for sequencing was peripheral blood. This receptor was taken from a woman aged 55 to 70 with acute or convalescent COVID-19. The rearrangement joins TRBV7-9 to TRBJ1-2, with 9 bases identical to TRBD1. Here the CDR3 reads CASSRTGEYGYTF. CDR3 bases: TGTGCCAGCAGTCGGACAGGGGAATATGGCTACACCTTC.